A selection of T cell receptor beta chains follows, all from one sample in a study of CD8 T cells in ankylosing spondylitis. TCRdb re-analysed the 5' RACE reads in MiXCR, keeping a single row per CDR3 protein. The sample has approximately 180,000 distinct CDR3 sequences, roughly 20% seen once. The specimen was blood, either unsorted or a sorted T cell fraction (not recorded which). These receptors were taken from a male donor aged 10 to 35 with ankylosing spondylitis or in good health (not recorded which). CDR3s include the opening cysteine and the closing phenylalanine or tryptophan. Fields, in order: J gene, clone size, V gene, D gene, CDR3 DNA, CDR3 protein. A D gene is named only where the DNA matches it firmly. Where a row states a size, it is once, few, many or the class of an expanded clone; other rows omit it.

>TRBJ2-1|many|TRBV20-1|TRBD2
TGCAGTGCTAGGCGGGGGGCCTACAATGAGCAGTTCTTC
CSARRGAYNEQFF
>TRBJ2-1|-|TRBV4-3|TRBD1
TGCGCCAGCAGCCAAGATCTTGGGACAGGGCGTATAGAGCAGTTCTTC
CASSQDLGTGRIEQFF
>TRBJ1-1|many|TRBV6-5|-
TGTGCCAGCAGTTCCGACAGGCTACAAGCTTTCTTT
CASSSDRLQAFF
>TRBJ2-7|many|TRBV7-2|-
TGTGCCAGCAGCTCCCAGCCGACCGGTCTGACTATCGAGCAGTACTTC
CASSSQPTGLTIEQYF
>TRBJ2-7|many|TRBV18|-
TGTGCCAGCTCACTAGGGGTCCAGGCTCTCGACGAGCAGTACTTC
CASSLGVQALDEQYF
>TRBJ1-2|few|TRBV27|-
TGTGCCAGCAGTTTAGTTGGAGGTTCAGGGGGCTACACCTTC
CASSLVGGSGGYTF
>TRBJ2-5|-|TRBV7-2|TRBD2
TGTGCCAGCAGCGGAGGGACTAGCGGACAAGAGACCCAGTACTTC
CASSGGTSGQETQYF
>TRBJ2-3|many|TRBV9|-
TGTGCCAGCAGCGTCAAGCCCACCACAGATACGCAGTATTTT
CASSVKPTTDTQYF
>TRBJ1-1|many|TRBV7-9|-
TGTGCCAGCAGCTTAAACCAGGGAGGAGACACTGAAGCTTTCTTT
CASSLNQGGDTEAFF
>TRBJ1-3|many|TRBV20-1|-
TGCAGTGTATCGGGGTCTGGAAACACCATATATTTT
CSVSGSGNTIYF
>TRBJ1-1|-|TRBV4-3|TRBD1
TGCGCCAGCAGCCAAGGGGCCCGAGGAGGGGGCGCGGGCACTGAAGCTTTCTTT
CASSQGARGGGAGTEAFF
>TRBJ2-1|many|TRBV7-9|-
TGTGCCAGCAGCTTAGTCAATGAGCAGTTCTTC
CASSLVNEQFF
>TRBJ2-3|-|TRBV20-1|TRBD2
TGCAGTGCTAGAAGCGGGAGTGGGACAGATACGCAGTATTTT
CSARSGSGTDTQYF
>TRBJ1-6|many|TRBV7-3|-
TGTGCCAGCAGCGTTACAGACTCCTATAATTCACCCCTCCACTTT
CASSVTDSYNSPLHF
>TRBJ2-5|many|TRBV6-5|-
TGTGCCAGCAGGTCGACACGGGGCCAGTACTTC
CASRSTRGQYF
>TRBJ2-7|few|TRBV12-3/TRBV12-4|TRBD2
TGTGCCAGCAGTTTTGAACTAGCGGGAGGCGAGCAGTACTTC
CASSFELAGGEQYF
>TRBJ2-2|many|TRBV19|-
TGTGCCAGTAGTAGGAGGACCGGGGAGCTGTTTTTT
CASSRRTGELFF
>TRBJ2-7|many|TRBV28|-
TGTGCCAGCAGTCCCCCCGACACGGGCAATCTGTACTTC
CASSPPDTGNLYF
>TRBJ1-5|many|TRBV5-5|-
TGTGCCAGCAGCCGTGGACCGGCTAATCAGCCCCAGCATTTT
CASSRGPANQPQHF
>TRBJ2-2|many|TRBV7-9|TRBD2
TGTGCCAGCAGCTTGGGGGCACTAGCGGGAGACACCGGGGAGCTGTTTTTT
CASSLGALAGDTGELFF
>TRBJ2-1|many|TRBV12-3/TRBV12-4|TRBD2
TGTGCCAGCAGCACGACCGGGACTAGCTCCTACAATGAGCAGTTCTTC
CASSTTGTSSYNEQFF
>TRBJ1-6|-|TRBV30|-
TGTGCCCGCAGACCGGACTATAATTCACCCCTCCACTTT
CARRPDYNSPLHF
>TRBJ2-1|-|TRBV11-2|-
TGTGCCAGCAGCCCCGTCTGGGGCTACAATGAGCAGTTCTTC
CASSPVWGYNEQFF